Listed below are T cell receptor beta chains from one sample, sequenced in a study of blood T cells in healthy people across ages. A single record per CDR3 protein comes from TCRdb applying MiXCR to the 5' RACE reads. The table records around 1.7 million distinct CDR3 sequences, approximately 30% of them present only once. Sequencing was carried out using blood. These receptor sequences come from a woman aged 25-40 years in good health. Each CDR3 is given with its conserved first and last residue. D genes are given only for firm matches. The size of a clone is reported for some rows only, either as once, few or many, or as a class for expanded clones.

>-|TRBV6-5|TRBJ1-6|TRBD1
TGCGCCAGCAGTTCGGACAGGGGTTCACCCCTCCACTTT
CASSSDRGSPLHF
>few|TRBV2|TRBJ2-7|-
TGTGCCAGCCTCCGGGCATTGGAACGCGAGCAGTACTTC
CASLRALEREQYF
>-|TRBV7-9|TRBJ1-2|-
TGTGCCTGCAGCTTATTGGATAGCGTCGTCTATGGCTACACCTTC
CACSLLDSVVYGYTF
>many|TRBV4-1|TRBJ2-7|-
TGCGCCAGCAGCCCGACAGGCTCGCCCTACGAGCAGTACTTC
CASSPTGSPYEQYF
>-|TRBV7-2|TRBJ1-1|-
TGTGCCAGCAGCTCCCAGGGGACCGTGAACACTGAAGCTTTCTTT
CASSSQGTVNTEAFF
>few|TRBV5-1|TRBJ2-7|-
TGCGCCAGCAGCCCCCGTAGCGGTCCCTCCTACGAGCAGTACTTC
CASSPRSGPSYEQYF
>many|TRBV7-2|TRBJ1-2|TRBD1
TGTGCCAGCAGCTTAGCTCCAGTGGCAGGGGGCGATGGCTACACCTTC
CASSLAPVAGGDGYTF
>few|TRBV7-9|TRBJ2-7|-
TGTGCCAGCAGCACGACCCCGGGGGAGCAGTACTTC
CASSTTPGEQYF
>-|TRBV5-1|TRBJ2-6|-
TGCGCCAGCGGGAGCGATCTGGCCGACGTCCTGACTTTC
CASGSDLADVLTF
>-|TRBV12-3/TRBV12-4|TRBJ2-3|TRBD2
TGTGCCAGCGGTCCAACCCTGACTAGCGGGACAGATACGCAGTATTTT
CASGPTLTSGTDTQYF
>few|TRBV24-1|TRBJ1-4|-
TGTGCCACCAGTGGCGGGACTACTAATGAAAAACTGTTTTTT
CATSGGTTNEKLFF
>-|TRBV27|TRBJ1-2|-
TGTACCAGCAGTTTATCGGGCAGAGCTAACTATGGCTACACCTTC
CTSSLSGRANYGYTF
>-|TRBV12-3/TRBV12-4|TRBJ1-1|TRBD1
TGTGCCAGCAGGGGGGACAGGGCCGAAGCTTTCTTT
CASRGDRAEAFF
>few|TRBV9|TRBJ2-1|-
TGTGCCAGCAGCGTAAGTTCGGTGGCAGGGATGGCCTACAATGAGCAGTTCTTC
CASSVSSVAGMAYNEQFF
>-|TRBV6-6|TRBJ1-2|-
TGTGCCAGCAGCCGGGACGGCGCATCTTATGGCTACACCTTC
CASSRDGASYGYTF
>-|TRBV20-1|TRBJ2-2|TRBD2
TGCAGTGCTAGCGGACTAGCGGGAGCCCTCGGGAACACCGGGGAGCTGTTTTTT
CSASGLAGALGNTGELFF
>many|TRBV6-1|TRBJ2-5|TRBD2
TGTGCCAGTTCCCCGGGGGGGAAGACCCAGTACTTC
CASSPGGKTQYF
>-|TRBV5-1|TRBJ2-5|TRBD2
TGCGCCAGCAGCTCGGGACTAGCGGGGGCCCAAGAGACCCAGTACTTC
CASSSGLAGAQETQYF